This T cell receptor (beta chain) was observed in a study of cytomegalovirus exposure and HLA in healthy donors. The study, taken as a whole, reports: Specificity for CMV antigens was confirmed in vitro for three of the CMV-associated chains.

Vbeta (60) and Jbeta (13) primers were used in the PCR. Original processing methods: Roughly 11 million shared chains were among the roughly 78 million unique TCR beta chains that a later analysis counted. Assay used: immunoSEQ multiplex PCR; TCRdb lists only in-frame clones, some missing. The DNA gave D and trimming, while V, J and clone size come from that table. Among tens of thousands of clones, 75% to 80% were seen once, and the ten largest hold around 4.8%. The sample holds a few counts of this clone. The antigen is undetermined. Though nominally healthy at sampling, donors likely had unrecorded immune exposures. Unmatched junction bases numbered 5, after V lost 1 base and J lost 3 bases. Germline assignment: CDR1 PRHDT and CDR2 FYEKMQ (reference sequence). The CDR3 contains 16 residues.

Source material: PBMCs. The chain carries TRBV13 and TRBJ2-5; the match to TRBD2 covers 10 bases. This clonotype was sampled from a man between 40 and 49 years old in good health and CMV-seronegative. This CDR3 is CASSLEGLAGEETQYF. DNA for the CDR3: TGTGCCAGCAGCTTAGAAGGGCTAGCGGGAGAAGAGACCCAGTACTTC.